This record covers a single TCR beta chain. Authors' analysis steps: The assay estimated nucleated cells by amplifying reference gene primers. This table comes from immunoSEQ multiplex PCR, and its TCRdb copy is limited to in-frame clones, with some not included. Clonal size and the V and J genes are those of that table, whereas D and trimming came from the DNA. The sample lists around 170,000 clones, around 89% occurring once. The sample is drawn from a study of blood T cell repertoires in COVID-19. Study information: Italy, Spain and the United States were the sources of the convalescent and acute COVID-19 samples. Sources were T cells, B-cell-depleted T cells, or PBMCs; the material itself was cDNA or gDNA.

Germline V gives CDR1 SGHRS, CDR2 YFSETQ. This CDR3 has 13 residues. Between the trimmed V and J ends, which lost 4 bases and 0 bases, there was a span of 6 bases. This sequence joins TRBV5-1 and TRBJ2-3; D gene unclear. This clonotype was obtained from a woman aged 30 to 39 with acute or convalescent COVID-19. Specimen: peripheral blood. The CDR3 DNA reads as TGCGCCAGCAGCCCGTTAAGCACAGATACGCAGTATTTT. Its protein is CASSPLSTDTQYF.